The 14 T cell receptor beta chains in this list originate from one sample, sequenced in a study of post-analysis software for immune sequencing data. General study results and limits: Patients had higher frequencies than controls of about five TRBV segments, including TRBV5-6, TRBV5-1 and TRBV20-1.

These receptors' antigens are unknown. The TCR beta cDNA libraries carried unique molecular identifiers. TCRdb recomputed calls from the PCR reads with MiXCR, one row per CDR3 protein. The sample lists about 200,000 distinct CDR3 sequences, around 29% occurring once. Sequencing was performed on blood. These receptors were obtained from a girl between 2 and 17 years old with multiple sclerosis.

The V gene is TRBV4-1, the J gene TRBJ1-5; D gene unclear. V dropped 4 bases and J dropped 5 bases, with 15 bases sitting between them. This CDR3 contains 15 residues. Germline V CDR1 and CDR2: MGHRA, YSYEKL. CDR3 bases: TGCGCCAGCAGCCGCCGCGCAGGTGGGGATCAGCCCCAGCATTTT. Encoded protein: CASSRRAGGDQPQHF.

This sequence joins TRBV28 and TRBJ1-5; the D is unclear. Per the germline V gene, CDR1 is MDHEN and CDR2 is SYDVKM. The length of the CDR3 is 13 residues. V dropped 6 bases and J dropped 5 bases, with 11 bases sitting between them. The DNA for the CDR3 is TGTGCCAGCAGCTCTCAGATTTATCAGCCCCAGCATTTT. Translating gives CASSSQIYQPQHF. The variable domain in full, with the rest retrieved from reference TRBV28 and TRBJ1-5, is DVKVTQSSRYLVKRTGEKVFLECVQDMDHENMFWYRQDPGLGLRLIYFSYDVKMKEKGDIPEGYSVSREKKERFSLILESASTNQTSMYLCASSSQIYQPQHFGDGTRLSIL.

This clonotype was counted many times. The J gene is TRBJ2-3, the V gene TRBV6-5, with 9 bases fitting TRBD2. Germline CDR1 MNHEY, CDR2 SVGAGI. CDR3 length equals 15 residues. Trimming removed 6 bases from V and 0 bases from J; junction bases left unmatched: 4. CDR3 loop: CASRPGLASTDTQYF. The CDR3 DNA reads as TGTGCCAGCAGACCGGGACTAGCAAGCACAGATACGCAGTATTTT.

This clonotype was recorded many times. The chain has TRBV20-1 and TRBJ1-2, with no clear D. Trimming shortened V by 6 bases and J by 4 bases, and 6 bases separated the two germline ends. CDR1 is DFQATT and CDR2 is SNEGSKA in the germline V gene (reference sequence). The CDR3 is 10 residues long. The chain's CDR3 is CSASLYGYTF. The CDR3 region has the DNA TGCAGTGCCAGTCTCTATGGCTACACCTTC.

This clonotype was seen repeatedly, ten times or more. The genes are TRBV5-6 and TRBJ2-1; TRBD2 might be the D (6 bases). Trimming pared 4 bases from V and 8 bases from J, leaving 13 bases between. CDR1 is SGHDT, CDR2 YYEEEE, per germline. This CDR3 has 13 residues. The CDR3 reads CASSRGRKDEQFF. The CDR3, as DNA: TGTGCCAGCAGCCGGGGGAGGAAGGATGAGCAGTTCTTC.

J is TRBJ2-1 and V is TRBV2; 8 bases line up with TRBD2. This CDR3 contains 16 residues. V lost 6 bases to trimming and J lost 6 bases; unmatched junction nucleotides: 13. CDR1 is SNHLY, CDR2 FYNNEI, per germline. Written as DNA, the CDR3 is TGTGCCAGCAGACTAGCGGTGGGCCGAGGGGGCAATGAGCAGTTCTTC. This encodes CASRLAVGRGGNEQFF.

As concerns this clonotype: A junction end diverges from the germline sequence, so it may reflect a read error. The chain employs TRBV5-5 and TRBJ2-5; 10 bases agree with TRBD2. This CDR3 has 17 residues. Germline V gene sequence: CDR1 SGHKS, CDR2 YYEKEE (reference sequence). The CDR3 DNA reads as TGTGCCTGCAGCTCTCTCGCAAGCGGGGGGGCGGGAGAGACCCAGTACTTC. Protein: CACSSLASGGAGETQYF.

V is TRBV5-1 and J is TRBJ2-5; the match to TRBD1 covers 8 bases. This CDR3 is built from 14 residues. With 5 bases clipped from V and 11 bases from J, the junction kept 14 bases outside the gene matches. Per germline, CDR1 SGHRS and CDR2 YFSETQ. CDR3 sequence reads: CASRRQAGGYEQYF. Written as DNA, the CDR3 is TGCGCCAGCAGGAGGCAGGCAGGGGGCTATGAGCAGTACTTC.

This chain connects TRBV5-1 to TRBJ1-4; D remains unclear. Trimming cost V 0 bases and J 8 bases, with 20 bases left between them. The CDR3 has 17 amino acids. Germline V gives CDR1 SGHRS, CDR2 YFSETQ. CDR3 sequence reads: CASSLARTGRVQEKLFF. The CDR3 DNA reads TGCGCCAGCAGCTTGGCCAGAACCGGGAGGGTCCAGGAAAAACTGTTTTTT.

This clonotype occurred a few times. This sequence joins TRBV5-1 and TRBJ1-1; D may be TRBD1 (6 bases). CDR1 and CDR2 (germline): SGHRS, YFSETQ. V was pared by 2 bases and J by 3 bases, with 8 bases between. The CDR3 has 13 amino acids. The CDR3 is CASSFDRYTEAFF. DNA for the CDR3: TGCGCCAGCAGCTTCGACAGGTACACTGAAGCTTTCTTT.

The V call is TRBV28, the J call TRBJ2-7; D unresolved. V lost 6 bases and J 2 bases, leaving 14 bases between the germline ends. The CDR3 is 14 amino acids. Germline V gene sequence: CDR1 MDHEN, CDR2 SYDVKM. CDR3 amino acids: CASRPTRAPYEQYF. CDR3 in DNA: TGTGCCAGCAGACCTACAAGGGCCCCCTACGAGCAGTACTTC.

The gene calls are TRBV2 and TRBJ2-1; 8 bases map to TRBD2. The CDR3 totals 16 residues. V gave up 10 bases and J gave up 4 bases; unmatched junction bases: 15. The V gene's germline CDR1 is SNHLY and CDR2 FYNNEI. As DNA, the CDR3 is TGTGCCACCGTAGGGGGACCGGGGGGGGCGTACAATGAGCAGTTCTTC. Translation: CATVGGPGGAYNEQFF. Supplemented by reference TRBV2 and TRBJ2-1, the full variable domain reads EPEVTQTPSHQVTQMGQEVILRCVPISNHLYFYWYRQILGQKVEFLVSFYNNEISEKSEIFDDQFSVERPDGSNFTLKIRSTKLEDSAMYFCATVGGPGGAYNEQFFGPGTRLTVL.

In this sample, this clonotype turned up a few times. V and J are TRBV7-9 and TRBJ1-1; weak D call: TRBD1 (6 bases). CDR3 length equals 13 residues. V lost 5 bases and J lost 3, with 10 bases in between. CDR1 is SEHNR, CDR2 FQNEAQ, per germline (reference sequence). The CDR3 DNA is TGTGCCAGCAGCCTCAACAGGGACACTGAAGCTTTCTTT. Translation: CASSLNRDTEAFF. Based on the CDR3 plus reference TRBV7-9 and TRBJ1-1, the full variable domain is DTGVSQNPRHKITKRGQNVTFRCDPISEHNRLYWYRQTLGQGPEFLTYFQNEAQLEKSRLLSDRFSAERPKGSFSTLEIQRTEQGDSAMYLCASSLNRDTEAFFGQGTRLTVV.

This clonotype was seen many times. J is TRBJ2-5 and V is TRBV6-5; 10 bases map to TRBD2. The J segment lost 5 bases and the V segment lost 4 bases, leaving 4 bases of the junction unmatched. CDR3 length: 14 amino acids. Germline lookup yields CDR1 MNHEY and CDR2 SVGAGI. This chain's CDR3 is CASSSWGLAETQYF. As DNA, the CDR3 is TGTGCCAGCAGTTCCTGGGGACTAGCGGAGACCCAGTACTTC.